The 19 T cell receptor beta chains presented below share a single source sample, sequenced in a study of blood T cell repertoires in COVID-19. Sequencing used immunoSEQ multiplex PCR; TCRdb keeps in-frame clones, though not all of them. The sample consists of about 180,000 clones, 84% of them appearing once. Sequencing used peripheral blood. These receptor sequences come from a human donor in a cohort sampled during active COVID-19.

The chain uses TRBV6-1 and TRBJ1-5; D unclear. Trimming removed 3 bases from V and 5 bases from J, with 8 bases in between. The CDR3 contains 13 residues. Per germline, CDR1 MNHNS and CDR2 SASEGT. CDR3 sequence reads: CASSDPFYQPQHF. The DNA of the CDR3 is TGTGCCAGCAGTGACCCTTTCTATCAGCCCCAGCATTTT.

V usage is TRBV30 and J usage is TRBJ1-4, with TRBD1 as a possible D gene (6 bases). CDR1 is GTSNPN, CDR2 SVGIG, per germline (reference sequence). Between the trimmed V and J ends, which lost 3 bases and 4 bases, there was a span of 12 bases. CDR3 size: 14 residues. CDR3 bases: TGTGCCTGGAGAACCGGGACACATAATGAAAAACTGTTTTTT. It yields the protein CAWRTGTHNEKLFF.

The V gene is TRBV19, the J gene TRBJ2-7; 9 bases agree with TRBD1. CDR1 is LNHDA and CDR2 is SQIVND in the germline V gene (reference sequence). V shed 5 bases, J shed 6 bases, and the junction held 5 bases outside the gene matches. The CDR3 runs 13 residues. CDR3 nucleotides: TGTGCCAGTAGTGCGGACAGGGGCTCCGAGCAGTACTTC. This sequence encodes CASSADRGSEQYF.

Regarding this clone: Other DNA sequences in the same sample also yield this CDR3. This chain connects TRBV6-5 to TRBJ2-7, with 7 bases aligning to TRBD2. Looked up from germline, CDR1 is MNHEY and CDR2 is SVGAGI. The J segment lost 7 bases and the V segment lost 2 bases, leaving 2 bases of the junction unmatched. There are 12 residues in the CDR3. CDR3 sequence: CASSYRGGEQYF. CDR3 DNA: TGTGCCAGCAGTTACCGCGGGGGTGAGCAGTACTTC.

The CDR3: CASTPGQRNTEAFF. For the CDR3, the DNA is TGTGCCAGCACCCCGGGACAGAGGAACACTGAAGCTTTCTTT. The V and J genes are TRBV6-5 and TRBJ1-1, with 7 nucleotides matching TRBD1. Germline-derived CDR1 and CDR2 are MNHEY and SVGAGI. J lost 1 base, V lost 7 bases, and 6 bases had no gene match. The CDR3 contains 14 residues.

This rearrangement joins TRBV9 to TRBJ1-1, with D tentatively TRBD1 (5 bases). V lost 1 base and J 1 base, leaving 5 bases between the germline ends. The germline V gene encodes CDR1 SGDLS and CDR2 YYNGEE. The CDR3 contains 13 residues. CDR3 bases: TGTGCCAGCAGCGTACAGGGGAACACTGAAGCTTTCTTT. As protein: CASSVQGNTEAFF. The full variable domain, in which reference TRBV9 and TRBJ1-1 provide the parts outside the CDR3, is DSGVTQTPKHLITATGQRVTLRCSPRSGDLSVYWYQQSLDQGLQFLIQYYNGEERAKGNILERFSAQQFPDLHSELNLSSLELGDSALYFCASSVQGNTEAFFGQGTRLTVV.

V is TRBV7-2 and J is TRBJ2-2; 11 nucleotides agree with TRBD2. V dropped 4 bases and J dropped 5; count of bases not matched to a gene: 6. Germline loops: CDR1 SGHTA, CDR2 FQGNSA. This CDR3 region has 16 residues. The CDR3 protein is CASSSIAGGRTGELFF. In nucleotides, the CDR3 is TGTGCCAGCAGCTCCATAGCGGGGGGGCGTACCGGGGAGCTGTTTTTT.

The DNA of the CDR3 is TGTGCCAGCAGCTGGAGGGATAGATATGAGCAGTTCTTC. It encodes CASSWRDRYEQFF. This chain uses TRBV7-9 with TRBJ2-1; tentatively, D is TRBD2 (6 bases). Trimming left V 4 bases short and J 8 bases short, with 12 bases between. Germline V gene data show CDR1 as SEHNR and CDR2 as FQNEAQ (reference sequence). The CDR3 covers 13 residues.

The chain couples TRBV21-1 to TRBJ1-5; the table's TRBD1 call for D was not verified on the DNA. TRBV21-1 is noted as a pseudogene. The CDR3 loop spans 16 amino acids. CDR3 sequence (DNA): TGTGCCAGCAGCAAAGGATTGGGGACAGGGATCGGGCCCCAGCATTTT. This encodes CASSKGLGTGIGPQHF.

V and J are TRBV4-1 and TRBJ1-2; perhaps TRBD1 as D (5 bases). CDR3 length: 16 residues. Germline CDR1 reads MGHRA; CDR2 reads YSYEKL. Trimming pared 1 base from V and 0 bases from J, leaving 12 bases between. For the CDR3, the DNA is TGCGCCAGCAGCCAAGGGCGACAGACAGCTAACTATGGCTACACCTTC. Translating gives CASSQGRQTANYGYTF.

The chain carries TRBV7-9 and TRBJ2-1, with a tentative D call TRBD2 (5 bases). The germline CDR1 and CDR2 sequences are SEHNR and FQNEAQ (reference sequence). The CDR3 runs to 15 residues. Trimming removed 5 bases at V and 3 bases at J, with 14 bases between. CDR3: CASSRSGNGYNEQFF. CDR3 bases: TGTGCCAGCAGCCGGTCGGGGAATGGCTACAATGAGCAGTTCTTC.

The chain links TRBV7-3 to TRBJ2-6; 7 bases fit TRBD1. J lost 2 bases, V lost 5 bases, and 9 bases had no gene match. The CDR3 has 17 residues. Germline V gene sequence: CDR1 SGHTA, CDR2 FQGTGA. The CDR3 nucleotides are TGTGCCAGCAGCCGAGCGACAGGGTCTGCTGGGGCCAACGTCCTGACTTTC. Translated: CASSRATGSAGANVLTF.

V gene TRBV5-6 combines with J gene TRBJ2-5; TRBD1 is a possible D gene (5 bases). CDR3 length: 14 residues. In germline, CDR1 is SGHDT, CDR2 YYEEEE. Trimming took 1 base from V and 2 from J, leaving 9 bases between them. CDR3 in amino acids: CASSLPGRQETQYF. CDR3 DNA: TGTGCCAGCAGCTTGCCAGGGCGGCAAGAGACCCAGTACTTC.

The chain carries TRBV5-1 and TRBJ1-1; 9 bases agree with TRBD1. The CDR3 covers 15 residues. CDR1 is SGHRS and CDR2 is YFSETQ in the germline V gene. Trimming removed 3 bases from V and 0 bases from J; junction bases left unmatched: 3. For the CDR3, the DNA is TGCGCCAGCAGCTGGGGGGACAGGGTGAACACTGAAGCTTTCTTT. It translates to CASSWGDRVNTEAFF.

The CDR3 region has the DNA TGCGCCAGCAGCGACTCCAGGGCTCCTGGGGCCAACGTCCTGACTTTC. Its translation: CASSDSRAPGANVLTF. The rearrangement links TRBV5-1 to TRBJ2-6, with D perhaps TRBD1 (5 bases). The germline V gene has CDR1 SGHRS and CDR2 YFSETQ. This CDR3 comprises 16 residues. V was clipped by 4 bases and J by 2 bases, with 13 bases between them. Combining the CDR3 with reference TRBV5-1 and TRBJ2-6 gives the whole variable domain KAGVTQTPRYLIKTRGQQVTLSCSPISGHRSVSWYQQTPGQGLQFLFEYFSETQRNKGNFPGRFSGRQFSNSRSEMNVSTLELGDSALYLCASSDSRAPGANVLTFGAGSRLTVL.

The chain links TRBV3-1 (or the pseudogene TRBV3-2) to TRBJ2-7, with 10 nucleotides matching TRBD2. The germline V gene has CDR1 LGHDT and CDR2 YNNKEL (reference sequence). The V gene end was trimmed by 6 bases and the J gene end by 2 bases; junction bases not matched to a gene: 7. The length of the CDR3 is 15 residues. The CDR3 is CASRHSGGPTYEQYF. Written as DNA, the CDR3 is TGTGCCAGCAGACATAGCGGGGGGCCCACCTACGAGCAGTACTTC.

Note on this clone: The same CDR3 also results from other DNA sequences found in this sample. CDR3 coding DNA: TGTGCCAGCAGTTTAGGCACAGGGGGCAATGAGCAGTTCTTC. The encoded protein is CASSLGTGGNEQFF. The V gene is TRBV27, the J gene TRBJ2-1; 8 bases are shared with TRBD1. Trimming removed 2 bases from V and 6 bases from J; junction bases left unmatched: 3. The CDR3 sequence is 14 residues long. Per the germline V gene, CDR1 is MNHEY and CDR2 is SMNVEV (reference sequence).

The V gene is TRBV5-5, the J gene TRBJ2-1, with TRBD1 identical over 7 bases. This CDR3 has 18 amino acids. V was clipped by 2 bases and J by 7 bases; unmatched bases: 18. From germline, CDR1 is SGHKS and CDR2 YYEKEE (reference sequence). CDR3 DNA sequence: TGTGCCAGCAGCTTCCCTAATTACAGGGGCCGTACTTTGAATGAGCAGTTCTTC. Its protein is CASSFPNYRGRTLNEQFF.

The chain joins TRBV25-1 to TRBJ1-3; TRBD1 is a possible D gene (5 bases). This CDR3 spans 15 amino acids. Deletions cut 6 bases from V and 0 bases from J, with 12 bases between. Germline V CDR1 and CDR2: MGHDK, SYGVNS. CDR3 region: CASRQTTVSGNTIYF. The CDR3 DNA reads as TGTGCCAGCAGACAAACGACAGTCTCTGGAAACACCATATATTTT.